This TCR beta chain was captured by sequencing in a study of shared clonotypes between healthy human individuals. Study background: A couple of women and a few men aged 18 to 49 made up the donors. Study-wide results and caveats: Among a handful of donors, 4.5% to 5.5% of naive CD4 clonotypes were found in common.

Terminally differentiated effector memory CD45RA+ cells were left out of the naive CD8 fraction, which was CD45RO-negative and positively selected for CCR7. The donors were adults (healthy and HIV-negative) with no recent acute infections or vaccinations. This clone was counted once. Its antigen is not identified. Other DNA sequences of this sample code for an identical CDR3. Assay: immunoSEQ multiplex PCR; the TCRdb copy retains only in-frame clones and omits some. The sample holds roughly 2,000,000 clones, approximately 94% seen once. Germline CDR1 reads MNHEY; CDR2 reads SMNVEV (reference sequence). Trimming cost V 5 bases and J 4 bases; bases outside gene matches: 5. The CDR3 totals 15 residues.

The sequence was collected from a man aged 18 to 35 in good health. This rearrangement joins TRBV27 to TRBJ2-3; 11 bases agree with TRBD2. The specimen was naive CD8+ T cells sorted from blood. Here the CDR3 reads CASSLLAGGPDTQYF. The CDR3 nucleotides read TGTGCCAGCAGTCTTCTAGCGGGGGGTCCAGATACGCAGTATTTT.